This TCR beta chain stems from a study of metastatic and nonmetastatic thyroid tumors (dated by TCRdb to between 2020 and 2021). Broadly, across the study: The researchers compared repertoires between peripheral blood samples and tumor or nodule tissue samples from patients with malignant or benign thyroid disease. What the research found in general, with its limitations: In both blood and tumor samples, TCR beta diversity was reported to be significantly higher in malignant tumors than in benign nodules.

For this clone: The target of this receptor is not known. One base away there is no much larger clone; base qualities are not given.

Library prep was done by PCR. The instrument was an Illumina HiSeq 4000. High-throughput sequencing was used to profile the TCR beta-chain CDR3 region of each patient. The original pipeline was this. A classifier to discriminate distant-metastatic papillary thyroid cancer patients was built from CDR3 differences across clinicopathological groups. Repertoire diversity was assessed with the Shannon index, and tumor-blood repertoire similarity with the Morisita-Horn index. TCRdb ran its own pipeline on the public reads, namely fastp trimming at Q25 and MiXCR clone calling, and kept in-frame beta chains. The V and J calls follow TCRdb's processing rather than the paper's. This sample is represented by just over 14,000 clones; roughly 3.5% of them were singletons. Of the sample, around 30% is held by the ten largest clones. Before undergoing thyroid surgery, none of the patients had been given any kind of treatment. Using T-cell receptor beta sequencing, the researchers looked back retrospectively at clinical samples from patients, gathered between about 2011 and 2018.

CDR1 and CDR2 are read off the germline V gene (reference sequence) as DFQATT and SNEGSKA. CDR3 length: 15 amino acids, cysteine to phenylalanine. Of the read, only the CDR3 DNA is kept; its 45 bases are in frame from base 1. V is reduced by 6 bases and J by 2 bases, leaving a spacing of 17 bases between them. The chain is encoded by TRBV20-1 joined to TRBJ2-1, and perhaps TRBD2 as D gene, on 5 matching bases. What was sequenced was tumor tissue. This sequence was found in a female donor with papillary thyroid cancer or a benign thyroid nodule (not recorded which). Some clones in this sample may be carry-over from other donors' samples. The CDR3 region has the sequence CSANEKRSPYNEQFF. The DNA sequence is given as TGCAGTGCCAACGAGAAGCGGAGCCCCTACAATGAGCAGTTCTTC.